The 21 T cell receptor beta chains below were found in one sample sequenced in a study of CD8+ T cells in alopecia areata. In the case of about five patients, the CD4+ cells were sorted into CD25+CD127- cells. Extraction of RNA preceded its reverse transcription into cDNA, which served as the sequencing template. Profiling relied on immunoSEQ multiplex PCR, and the TCRdb table lists in-frame clones only, not all of them. The profile shows around 36,000 clones, under 65% of them singletons. The source material was CD4+ Tregs sorted from blood. These receptors came from a human donor with alopecia areata.

This rearrangement joins TRBV6-5 to TRBJ2-1; tentative D call: TRBD2 (6 bases). The V gene's germline CDR1 is MNHEY and CDR2 SVGAGI. This CDR3 has 14 amino acids. Trimming took 10 bases from V and 2 from J, leaving 15 bases between them. The CDR3 nucleotides read TGTGCCACCAGGGACTTTCGTACCTACAATGAGCAGTTCTTC. Encoded protein: CATRDFRTYNEQFF.

The rearrangement joins TRBV7-8 to TRBJ2-7; either TRBD1 or TRBD2 may fit D (5 bases each). Trimming cost V 3 bases and J 4 bases, with 19 bases left between them. Germline V lookup: CDR1 SGHVS, CDR2 FQNEAQ. CDR3 length: 16 residues. The CDR3 reads CASSLGVIAPRYEQYF. DNA of the CDR3: TGTGCCAGCAGCTTGGGGGTTATAGCGCCTCGTTACGAGCAGTACTTC.

The chain carries TRBV7-9 and TRBJ1-6; TRBD1 might be the D (6 bases). Germline V gene data show CDR1 as SEHNR and CDR2 as FQNEAQ (reference sequence). The V end lost 3 bases, the J end lost 8 bases, and 14 bases lay between the germline ends. This CDR3 is built from 15 residues. The CDR3, as DNA: TGTGCCAGCAGCTTCATGGGGGCCAGCTATTCACCCCTCCACTTT. This codes for CASSFMGASYSPLHF. Full variable domain (remainder filled in from reference TRBV7-9 and TRBJ1-6): DTGVSQNPRHKITKRGQNVTFRCDPISEHNRLYWYRQTLGQGPEFLTYFQNEAQLEKSRLLSDRFSAERPKGSFSTLEIQRTEQGDSAMYLCASSFMGASYSPLHFGNGTRLTVT.

The chain combines TRBV4-1 with TRBJ1-1, with TRBD1 matching 7 bases. This CDR3 region has 15 residues. Per the germline V gene, CDR1 is MGHRA and CDR2 is YSYEKL. Trimming at V came to 0 bases and at J to 7 bases, leaving 8 bases not matched to a gene. CDR3 protein: CASSQDGLRDSEAFF. CDR3 DNA: TGCGCCAGCAGCCAAGATGGCCTCCGGGACAGTGAAGCTTTCTTT.

V is TRBV7-2 and J is TRBJ2-3; TRBD2 matches 7 bases. The CDR3 sequence is 13 residues long. The germline V gene encodes CDR1 SGHTA and CDR2 FQGNSA. V shed 5 bases and J 12 bases; nucleotides not matched to a gene: 11. The DNA for the CDR3 is TGTGCCAGCAGCCCCGGGAGGAGTTCCATACAGTATTTT. Its protein product is CASSPGRSSIQYF.

The chain carries TRBV4-2 and TRBJ2-7, with no clear D. Trimming took off 0 bases at V and 6 bases at J, with 18 bases between the two ends. Germline V gene data show CDR1 as LGHNA and CDR2 as YNFKEQ. The CDR3 is 16 residues long. This CDR3 is CASSQDPSGPVGEQYF. DNA of the CDR3: TGTGCCAGCAGCCAAGATCCCTCCGGACCGGTCGGCGAGCAGTACTTC.

The chain combines TRBV11-3 with TRBJ2-5; the D is unclear. V dropped 1 base and J dropped 4 bases, with 10 bases sitting between them. The CDR3 totals 14 residues. The germline V gene encodes CDR1 SGHNT and CDR2 YENEEA. CDR3 nucleotides: TGTGCCAGCAGCTTAGTCACGGACCGAGAGACCCAGTACTTC. Protein: CASSLVTDRETQYF. The variable domain in full, completed from reference TRBV11-3 and TRBJ2-5, reads EAGVVQSPRYKIIEKKQPVAFWCNPISGHNTLYWYLQNLGQGPELLIRYENEEAVDDSQLPKDRFSAERLKGVDSTLKIQPAELGDSAVYLCASSLVTDRETQYFGPGTRLLVL.

This clone was found a few times. The rearrangement joins TRBV2 to TRBJ1-3; D may be TRBD1 (6 bases). V was pared by 4 bases and J by 4 bases, with 11 bases between. Germline V gene data show CDR1 as SNHLY and CDR2 as FYNNEI. This CDR3 has 14 residues. The CDR3 coding sequence is TGTGCCAGCAGTGGGACAGCGAGAGGAAACACCATATATTTT. It is translated as CASSGTARGNTIYF.

This chain connects TRBV7-3 to TRBJ1-5; 8 bases are shared with TRBD1. The V gene end was trimmed by 5 bases and the J gene end by 2 bases; junction bases not matched to a gene: 2. This CDR3 is 14 amino acids long. Looked up from germline, CDR1 is SGHTA and CDR2 is FQGTGA. In nucleotides, the CDR3 is TGTGCCAGCAGCCCACAGGGGGGCAATCAGCCCCAGCATTTT. Translating gives CASSPQGGNQPQHF.

This clone was seen more than once but under ten times. The V and J genes are TRBV11-2 and TRBJ2-3; possibly TRBD2 for D (5 bases). CDR1 is SGHAT, CDR2 FQNNGV, per germline. V shed 3 bases and J shed 0 bases, with 10 bases lying between them. CDR3 length equals 15 residues. CDR3 region: CASSLRERSTDTQYF. The CDR3 DNA is TGTGCCAGCAGCTTGAGGGAGCGGAGCACAGATACGCAGTATTTT. Based on the CDR3 plus reference TRBV11-2 and TRBJ2-3, the full variable domain is EAGVAQSPRYKIIEKRQSVAFWCNPISGHATLYWYQQILGQGPKLLIQFQNNGVVDDSQLPKDRFSAERLKGVDSTLKIQPAKLEDSAVYLCASSLRERSTDTQYFGPGTRLTVL.

This clone has a handful of counts. The chain is built from TRBV29-1 and TRBJ2-5; possible D gene TRBD2, 6 bases. This CDR3 comprises 13 residues. V was clipped by 3 bases and J by 13 bases, with 21 bases between them. The germline V gene has CDR1 SQVTM and CDR2 ANQGSEA. In DNA, the CDR3 is TGCAGCGTTGAGTTTCTAAACGGAGGGCACCGGTACTTC. Amino acids: CSVEFLNGGHRYF.

In its sample, this clone was seen a few times. The chain has TRBV27 and TRBJ1-2; tentative D call: TRBD1 (6 bases). Germline lookup yields CDR1 MNHEY and CDR2 SMNVEV (reference sequence). Between the trimmed V and J ends, which lost 8 bases and 6 bases, there was a span of 22 bases. The CDR3 runs to 15 residues. The CDR3 DNA reads TGTGCCAGCCTTTCTCTGGGAGGGGGGGCTAATGGCTACACCTTC. Protein: CASLSLGGGANGYTF.

The chain couples TRBV6-5 to TRBJ2-7; possibly TRBD1 for D (6 bases). CDR3 length: 14 residues. CDR1 and CDR2 (germline): MNHEY, SVGAGI. Trimming removed 5 bases from V and 1 base from J, with 12 bases in between. CDR3 amino acids: CASSPGQHSYEQYF. The CDR3 coding sequence is TGTGCCAGCAGTCCAGGACAGCATTCCTACGAGCAGTACTTC.

The V call is TRBV4-3, the J call TRBJ1-2, with 7 bases matching TRBD1. Per the germline V gene, CDR1 is LGHNA and CDR2 is YSLEER. CDR3 size: 15 residues. V gave up 8 bases and J gave up 4 bases; unmatched junction bases: 13. CDR3 loop: CASARNGAGGYGYTF. The CDR3 nucleotides read TGCGCCAGCGCTCGCAATGGGGCAGGGGGCTATGGCTACACCTTC.

This clone came up a few times. The gene calls are TRBV4-2 and TRBJ2-5, with TRBD2 matching 9 bases. Trimming took 0 bases from V and 7 from J; bases not matched to a gene: 9. CDR1 is LGHNA and CDR2 is YNFKEQ in the germline V gene. The CDR3 totals 16 residues. The CDR3, as DNA: TGTGCCAGCAGCCAAGATGGTAGCGGGAGTGTTGGGACCCAGTACTTC. Amino acid sequence: CASSQDGSGSVGTQYF.

The chain carries TRBV5-1 and TRBJ2-2, with 13 nucleotides matching TRBD2. Germline V CDR1 and CDR2: SGHRS, YFSETQ. Trimming took 4 bases from V and 5 from J; bases not matched to a gene: 5. There are 16 residues in the CDR3. CDR3 amino acids: CASSLLTSGGTGELFF. The CDR3 nucleotides read TGCGCCAGCAGCCTATTGACTAGCGGGGGGACCGGGGAGCTGTTTTTT. Full variable domain (outside the CDR3, taken from reference TRBV5-1 and TRBJ2-2): KAGVTQTPRYLIKTRGQQVTLSCSPISGHRSVSWYQQTPGQGLQFLFEYFSETQRNKGNFPGRFSGRQFSNSRSEMNVSTLELGDSALYLCASSLLTSGGTGELFFGEGSRLTVL.

The J gene is TRBJ1-2, the V gene TRBV28; tentative D call: TRBD1 (6 bases). Germline lookup yields CDR1 MDHEN and CDR2 SYDVKM. V lost 5 bases and J 3 bases, leaving 13 bases between the germline ends. The CDR3 extends over 14 amino acids. The CDR3 spells CASSTTPGDYGYTF. The CDR3, as DNA: TGTGCCAGCAGTACTACACCAGGGGACTATGGCTACACCTTC.

In its sample, this clone was seen a few times. The rearrangement joins TRBV28 to TRBJ1-2, with D maybe TRBD1 (6 bases). Looked up from germline, CDR1 is MDHEN and CDR2 is SYDVKM. There are 12 residues in the CDR3. V was cut by 2 bases and J by 8 bases, with 9 bases left in between. CDR3 nucleotide sequence: TGTGCCAGCAGTTTAACAGGGTACGGCTACACCTTC. Amino acids: CASSLTGYGYTF.

This clone was detected only a few times. This chain links TRBV7-2 with TRBJ2-5; possible D gene TRBD1, 6 bases. Germline V gene data show CDR1 as SGHTA and CDR2 as FQGNSA. V gave up 2 bases and J gave up 5 bases, with 15 bases separating them. This CDR3 is 15 amino acids long. CDR3 nucleotide sequence: TGTGCCAGCAGCTTACTTGGGACACGGAGGGAGACCCAGTACTTC. This encodes CASSLLGTRRETQYF.

By sample share, this clone is medium-sized. V and J are TRBV7-2 and TRBJ2-7; 9 bases map to TRBD1. V shed 5 bases, J shed 2 bases, and the junction held 10 bases outside the gene matches. The CDR3 is made up of 16 amino acids. Germline V gene sequence: CDR1 SGHTA, CDR2 FQGNSA. The CDR3 region has the DNA TGTGCCAGCAGCCCCGGACAGGGGATCGTTACCTACGAGCAGTACTTC. Amino acid sequence: CASSPGQGIVTYEQYF.

The V call is TRBV10-3, the J call TRBJ2-3; 10 bases fit TRBD1. This CDR3 comprises 15 residues. The V and J ends lost 11 bases and 0 bases, in that order; junction bases with no gene match: 8. Germline CDR1 and CDR2: ENHRY and SYGVKD. CDR3 amino acids: CASRGTGASTDTQYF. The DNA of the CDR3 is TGTGCCTCCCGGGGGACAGGGGCCAGCACAGATACGCAGTATTTT.